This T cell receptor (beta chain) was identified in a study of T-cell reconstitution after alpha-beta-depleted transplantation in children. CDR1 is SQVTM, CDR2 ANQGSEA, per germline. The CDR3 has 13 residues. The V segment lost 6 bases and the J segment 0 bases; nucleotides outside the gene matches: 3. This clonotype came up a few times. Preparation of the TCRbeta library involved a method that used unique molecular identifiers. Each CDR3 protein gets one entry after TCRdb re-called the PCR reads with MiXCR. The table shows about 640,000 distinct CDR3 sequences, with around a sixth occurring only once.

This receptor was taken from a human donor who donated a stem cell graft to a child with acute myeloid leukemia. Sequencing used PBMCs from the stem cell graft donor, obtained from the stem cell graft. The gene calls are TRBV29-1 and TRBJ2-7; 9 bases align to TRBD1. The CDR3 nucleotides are TGCAGCGTCGGACAGGGGAGCTCCTACGAGCAGTACTTC. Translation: CSVGQGSSYEQYF.